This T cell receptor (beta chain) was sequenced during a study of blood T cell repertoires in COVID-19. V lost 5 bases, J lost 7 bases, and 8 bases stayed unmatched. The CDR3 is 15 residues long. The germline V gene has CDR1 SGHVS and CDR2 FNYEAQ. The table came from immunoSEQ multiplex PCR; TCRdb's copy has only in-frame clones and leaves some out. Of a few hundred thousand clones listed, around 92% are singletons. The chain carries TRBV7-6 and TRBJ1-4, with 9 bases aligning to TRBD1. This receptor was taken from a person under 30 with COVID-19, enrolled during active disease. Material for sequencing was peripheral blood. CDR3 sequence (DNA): TGTGCCAGCAGCATAGGACAGGGGAGGAGTGAAAAACTGTTTTTT. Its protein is CASSIGQGRSEKLFF.